What follows describes a single T cell receptor (beta chain). The antigen remains undetermined. This specimen comes from a study of post-analysis software for immune sequencing data. CDR3 length equals 15 residues. V dropped 5 bases and J dropped 9 bases, with 20 bases sitting between them. Germline V gives CDR1 MGHDK, CDR2 SYGVNS. Notes on the study in general: The study found TRBV5-6, TRBV5-1 and TRBV20-1 among a few TRBV segments more frequent in patients than controls.

Sequencing libraries made from TCR beta cDNA carried unique molecular identifiers. Roughly 450,000 cDNA molecules were recovered from an input of about 0.85 to 11 million T cells. TCRdb used MiXCR to reprocess the PCR reads, holding one entry per CDR3 protein. The repertoire holds 750,000 to 900,000 distinct CDR3 sequences, with 35% to 55% as singletons. Sample: blood. The TCR was taken from a girl between 10 and 17 years old with multiple sclerosis. V usage is TRBV25-1 and J usage is TRBJ2-1, with D maybe TRBD2 (6 bases). For the CDR3, the DNA is TGTGCCAGCAGTCCCCCGGGACTTGTAGGTTTTGAGCAGTTCTTC. It yields the protein CASSPPGLVGFEQFF.